These 21 T cell receptor beta chains came from one sample sequenced in a study of OX40 agonist ivuxolimab in advanced cancers. Sequencing was performed with immunoSEQ multiplex PCR; in TCRdb, only in-frame clones are kept and a portion is missing. This table holds about 67,000 clones, 87% found once. The source was CD4+ or CD8+ T cells sorted from blood, collected in a trial of the OX40 agonist ivuxolimab. These receptors all come from an adult with an advanced solid tumor such as melanoma, head and neck, liver or kidney cancer.

The rearrangement uses TRBV6-5 and TRBJ2-2; D may be TRBD1 (7 bases). Germline values: CDR1 MNHEY, CDR2 SVGAGI. Trimming removed 6 bases from V and 5 bases from J, with 13 bases in between. The CDR3 contains 14 residues. CDR3 DNA sequence: TGTGCCAGCAGGGCACAGGGGAGGACCGGGGAGCTGTTTTTT. It encodes CASRAQGRTGELFF.

The V and J genes are TRBV5-1 and TRBJ2-3; unclear D gene. Germline CDR1 and CDR2: SGHRS and YFSETQ. This CDR3 spans 11 amino acids. V lost 0 bases and J lost 6, with 2 bases in between. The CDR3 spells CASSLGDTQYF. The CDR3 DNA reads TGCGCCAGCAGCTTGGGGGATACGCAGTATTTT.

This chain links TRBV19 with TRBJ1-2; D is perhaps TRBD1 (5 bases). Trimming left V 5 bases short and J 4 bases short, with 17 bases between. Germline V gives CDR1 LNHDA, CDR2 SQIVND (reference sequence). The CDR3 runs to 15 residues. The DNA for the CDR3 is TGTGCCAGTAGTGTCATCGGGACGGGTACCTATGGCTACACCTTC. It is translated as CASSVIGTGTYGYTF.

The chain carries TRBV28 and TRBJ2-7, with D perhaps TRBD1 (6 bases). CDR3 length equals 13 residues. Germline-derived CDR1 and CDR2 are MDHEN and SYDVKM. Trimming took 2 bases from V and 4 from J, leaving 9 bases between them. CDR3 sequence: CASSLQTGYEQYF. CDR3 DNA: TGTGCCAGCAGTTTACAGACAGGATACGAGCAGTACTTC.

V gene TRBV28 combines with J gene TRBJ1-5, with D unclear. V lost 3 bases to trimming and J lost 0 bases, with 12 bases between them. The CDR3 runs to 16 residues. Germline V gene lookup returns CDR1 MDHEN and CDR2 SYDVKM. The CDR3 here is CASSLVKGISNQPQHF. The DNA for the CDR3 is TGTGCCAGCAGTTTGGTAAAAGGGATTAGCAATCAGCCCCAGCATTTT.

This clone appeared once. The gene calls are TRBV14 and TRBJ2-5; TRBD2 matches 11 bases. With V trimmed by 3 bases and J by 4 bases, 7 bases remained unmatched. Germline-derived CDR1 and CDR2 are SGHDN and FVKESK. This CDR3 has 16 amino acids. CDR3 nucleotide sequence: TGTGCCAGCAGCCAGGCCGGGACTAGCGGAGGAGAGACCCAGTACTTC. Protein sequence: CASSQAGTSGGETQYF.

The CDR3 reads CASSVGGNRGQPQHF. The DNA of the CDR3 is TGTGCCAGCAGCGTAGGGGGGAATCGGGGTCAGCCCCAGCATTTT. The rearrangement links TRBV9 to TRBJ1-5; D may be TRBD1 (5 bases). V was shortened by 0 bases and J by 6 bases, with 13 bases between the two germline ends. Germline V gene data show CDR1 as SGDLS and CDR2 as YYNGEE. This CDR3 has 15 residues.

This sequence joins TRBV5-1 and TRBJ2-5; no reliable D call. The end of the DNA fits TRBJ2-7 better, so the J call may be wrong. Germline V gene data show CDR1 as SGHRS and CDR2 as YFSETQ. CDR3 size: 15 residues. CDR3 protein: CASSLDRTSSYEQYF. CDR3 sequence (DNA): TGCGCCAGCAGCTTGGATAGGACCTCCTCCTACGAGCAGTACTTC.

J is TRBJ1-1 and V is TRBV30; possible D gene TRBD1, 5 bases. This CDR3 is 13 amino acids long. Germline values: CDR1 GTSNPN, CDR2 SVGIG (reference sequence). V lost 7 bases and J 0 bases, leaving 12 bases between the germline ends. CDR3 DNA: TGTGCCTCCTCGGGGACCATGAACACTGAAGCTTTCTTT. It encodes CASSGTMNTEAFF.

The chain combines TRBV29-1 with TRBJ1-1; D gene uncertain. The germline CDR1 and CDR2 sequences are SQVTM and ANQGSEA. Deletions cut 6 bases from V and 0 bases from J, with 8 bases between. The CDR3 has 12 residues. The CDR3 is CSVPKMNTEAFF. The CDR3 nucleotides are TGCAGCGTCCCAAAAATGAACACTGAAGCTTTCTTT.

The V call is TRBV5-1, the J call TRBJ1-6; D ambiguous. This CDR3 spans 14 amino acids. Trimming cost V 5 bases and J 7 bases, with 13 bases left between them. Germline CDR1 is SGHRS and CDR2 is YFSETQ. As DNA, the CDR3 is TGCGCCAGCAGGGCGGGGTTGTTGAATTCACCCCTCCACTTT. Encoded protein: CASRAGLLNSPLHF.

This chain links TRBV6-1 with TRBJ1-1; 9 positions agree with TRBD1. The CDR3 spans 12 residues. V lost 6 bases, J lost 4 bases, and 0 bases stayed unmatched. Germline V CDR1 and CDR2: MNHNS, SASEGT. CDR3 coding DNA: TGTGCCAGCAGGGACAGGGGCACTGAAGCTTTCTTT. Amino acids: CASRDRGTEAFF.

The gene calls are TRBV7-3 and TRBJ2-2, with D possibly TRBD1 on 5 matching bases. Germline lookup yields CDR1 SGHTA and CDR2 FQGTGA. This CDR3 has 15 residues. Deletions cut 3 bases from V and 4 bases from J, with 12 bases between. Here the CDR3 DNA reads TGTGCCAGCAGCTTCGACAGAAAGAGCACCGGGGAGCTGTTTTTT. It is translated as CASSFDRKSTGELFF.

This clone is a singleton in its sample. The chain couples TRBV15 to TRBJ2-3, with D perhaps matching TRBD1 or TRBD2 (7 bases each). Germline values: CDR1 LNHNV, CDR2 YYDKDF (reference sequence). This CDR3 is built from 19 residues. Trimming left V 1 base short and J 3 bases short, with 23 bases between. CDR3 sequence: CATSRALIVTGRETDTQYF. The DNA of the CDR3 is TGTGCCACCAGCAGAGCCCTTATCGTGACAGGGAGGGAGACAGATACGCAGTATTTT.

The rearrangement links TRBV29-1 to TRBJ1-2; D unresolved. Per germline, CDR1 SQVTM and CDR2 ANQGSEA. The CDR3 is 11 residues long. V shed 5 bases and J shed 8 bases, with 12 bases lying between them. The CDR3 loop is CSVTGGWGYTF. CDR3 in DNA: TGCAGCGTTACGGGAGGATGGGGCTACACCTTC.

The gene calls are TRBV7-2 and TRBJ2-7, with 10 positions matching TRBD1. The CDR3 runs to 14 residues. V gave up 4 bases and J gave up 4 bases; unmatched junction bases: 4. The germline CDR1 and CDR2 sequences are SGHTA and FQGNSA. CDR3 bases: TGTGCCAGCAGCTCCGGGACAGGGGTATACGAGCAGTACTTC. Its translation: CASSSGTGVYEQYF.

This clone came up once. The genes are TRBV5-5 and TRBJ1-2, with 8 bases that match TRBD1. CDR1 SGHKS and CDR2 YYEKEE come from the germline V gene (reference sequence). This CDR3 contains 15 residues. V shed 3 bases and J 5 bases; nucleotides not matched to a gene: 9. CDR3 nucleotide sequence: TGTGCCAGCAGCTCCACCCTCGGGACAGGATATGGCTACACCTTC. Its protein is CASSSTLGTGYGYTF.

The rearrangement links TRBV6-5 to TRBJ2-3; 9 nucleotides line up with TRBD1. V dropped 2 bases and J dropped 2; count of bases not matched to a gene: 2. Germline CDR1 MNHEY, CDR2 SVGAGI. The CDR3 spans 15 residues. CDR3 coding DNA: TGTGCCAGCAGTTACGGGACAGGGTTCACAGATACGCAGTATTTT. Amino acid sequence: CASSYGTGFTDTQYF.

The V gene is TRBV30, the J gene TRBJ1-2, with no clear D. The V end lost 7 bases, the J end lost 8 bases, and 20 bases lay between the germline ends. The CDR3 has 13 residues. Germline loops: CDR1 GTSNPN, CDR2 SVGIG (reference sequence). CDR3 nucleotides: TGTGCCTCTAAGCCCAATCCCCTTCGAGGCTACACCTTC. Amino acid sequence: CASKPNPLRGYTF.

The chain carries TRBV7-8 and TRBJ2-4, with D possibly being TRBD1 (8 bases). CDR1 and CDR2 from the germline V gene are SGHVS and FQNEAQ. CDR3 length: 15 amino acids. V lost 5 bases, J lost 9 bases, and 20 bases lay in between. For the CDR3, the DNA is TGTGCCAGCAGCCCCCGGGGGGCAGGGGGCGTCATTCAGTACTTC. Translation gives CASSPRGAGGVIQYF.

The rearrangement joins TRBV7-9 to TRBJ2-1; 8 nucleotides match TRBD2. V gave up 7 bases and J gave up 7 bases; unmatched junction bases: 12. Germline V gives CDR1 SEHNR, CDR2 FQNEAQ (reference sequence). This CDR3 spans 15 amino acids. The CDR3 DNA is TGTGCCAGCAACCCCGGAGTAGCGGGATTTAATGAGCAGTTCTTC. Protein sequence: CASNPGVAGFNEQFF.